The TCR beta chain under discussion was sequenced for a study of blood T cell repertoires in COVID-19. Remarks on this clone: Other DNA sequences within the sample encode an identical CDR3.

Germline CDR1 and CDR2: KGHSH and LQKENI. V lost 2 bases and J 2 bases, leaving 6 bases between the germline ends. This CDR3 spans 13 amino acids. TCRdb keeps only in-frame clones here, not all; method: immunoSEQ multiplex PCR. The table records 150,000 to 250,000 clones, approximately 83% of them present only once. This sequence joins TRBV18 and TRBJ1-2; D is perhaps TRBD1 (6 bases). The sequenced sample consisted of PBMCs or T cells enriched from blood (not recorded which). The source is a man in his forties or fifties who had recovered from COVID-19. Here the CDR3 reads CASSPDRNYGYTF. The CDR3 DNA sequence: TGTGCCAGCTCACCAGACAGGAACTATGGCTACACCTTC.